The 17 T cell receptor beta chains in this list originate from one sample, sequenced in a study of molecular identifiers for immune sequencing clone quantification. TCRdb ran MiXCR on the PCR reads and lists one entry per CDR3 protein. The table shows some 680,000 distinct CDR3 sequences, with less than 30% occurring only once. The specimen was naive CD8+ T cells from blood, with Jurkat cell RNA spiked in. Indicated subset: FACS-sorted CD8+CD4-CCR7+CD45RA+ naive T cells. The receptors shown here come from a human donor in good health. Some libraries in this study had Jurkat cell RNA spiked in.

Note on this clonotype: With a much larger clone just one base away, this may be a read error. The V gene is TRBV7-9, the J gene TRBJ1-2; D remains ambiguous. Per germline, CDR1 SEHNR and CDR2 FQNEAQ (reference sequence). The CDR3 is made up of 15 amino acids. CDR3 DNA sequence: TGTGCCAGCACCCCGAAGGAGGGAGAGGATGCTGGCAACACCTTC. The encoded protein is CASTPKEGEDAGNTF.

The chain is built from TRBV13 and TRBJ1-1, with TRBD1 as a possible D gene (5 bases). Trimming removed 2 bases at V and 0 bases at J, with 10 bases between. CDR1 is PRHDT, CDR2 FYEKMQ, per germline (reference sequence). The CDR3 runs 15 residues. The CDR3 region is CASSLRQTMNTEAFF. The CDR3 bases are TGTGCCAGCAGCTTACGACAGACCATGAACACTGAAGCTTTCTTT.

The J gene is TRBJ2-2, the V gene TRBV5-1, with a weak D call TRBD1 (6 bases). The CDR3 is made up of 14 amino acids. V was clipped by 4 bases and J by 3 bases, with 10 bases between them. Germline loops: CDR1 SGHRS, CDR2 YFSETQ. Here the CDR3 reads CASSPDSYTGELFF. The CDR3 nucleotides read TGCGCCAGCAGCCCGGACAGTTACACCGGGGAGCTGTTTTTT. Together with reference TRBV5-1 and TRBJ2-2, the CDR3 gives the full variable domain: KAGVTQTPRYLIKTRGQQVTLSCSPISGHRSVSWYQQTPGQGLQFLFEYFSETQRNKGNFPGRFSGRQFSNSRSEMNVSTLELGDSALYLCASSPDSYTGELFFGEGSRLTVL.

This chain links TRBV5-6 with TRBJ2-7, with 9 bases aligning to TRBD1. CDR3 length: 15 residues. V shed 4 bases and J 6 bases; nucleotides not matched to a gene: 11. In germline, CDR1 is SGHDT, CDR2 YYEEEE. The CDR3 coding sequence is TGTGCCAGCAGCGATATTCTGGGACAGGGTCCCGAGCAGTACTTC. This sequence encodes CASSDILGQGPEQYF. The variable domain in full, completed from reference TRBV5-6 and TRBJ2-7, reads DAGVTQSPTHLIKTRGQQVTLRCSPKSGHDTVSWYQQALGQGPQFIFQYYEEEERQRGNFPDRFSGHQFPNYSSELNVNALLLGDSALYLCASSDILGQGPEQYFGPGTRLTVT.

This clonotype was detected only a few times. The V and J genes are TRBV7-9 and TRBJ2-7; D is possibly TRBD1 or TRBD2 (7 bases each). The CDR3 is 15 residues long. CDR1 is SEHNR, CDR2 FQNEAQ, per germline (reference sequence). Between the trimmed V and J ends, which lost 2 bases and 1 base, there was a span of 12 bases. CDR3 region: CASSLSGTVSYEQYF. The CDR3 DNA reads TGTGCCAGCAGCTTAAGCGGGACAGTTTCCTACGAGCAGTACTTC.

This clonotype has ten or more counts. The chain recombines TRBV5-1 with TRBJ2-7; D uncertain. Looked up from germline, CDR1 is SGHRS and CDR2 is YFSETQ. CDR3 length: 13 amino acids. V was shortened by 1 base and J by 5 bases, with 10 bases between the two germline ends. The CDR3 coding sequence is TGCGCCAGCAGCTTGTTCCGAAGGGACGAGCAGTACTTC. Protein sequence: CASSLFRRDEQYF.

This clonotype has a handful of counts. This chain joins TRBV3-1 and TRBJ1-6; 8 positions match TRBD1. This CDR3 spans 15 amino acids. CDR1 and CDR2 (germline): LGHDT, YNNKEL (reference sequence). Trimming took 5 bases from V and 4 from J; bases not matched to a gene: 4. The CDR3 protein is CASSGTGLYNSPLHF. Here the CDR3 DNA reads TGTGCCAGCAGCGGGACAGGCCTGTATAATTCACCCCTCCACTTT.

This clonotype was seen a handful of times. The V call is TRBV12-3 or TRBV12-4, the J call TRBJ1-2; TRBD1 matches 9 bases. The CDR3 is 16 amino acids. V lost 6 bases, J lost 1 base, and 9 bases stayed unmatched. The CDR3: CASSVDGTGRNYGYTF. DNA of the CDR3: TGTGCCAGCAGCGTCGATGGGACAGGGCGTAACTATGGCTACACCTTC.

A few counts support this clonotype. The gene calls are TRBV5-1 and TRBJ1-6, with D hard to call. V was clipped by 6 bases and J by 8 bases, with 21 bases between them. Per the germline V gene, CDR1 is SGHRS and CDR2 is YFSETQ. CDR3 size: 16 residues. The CDR3 loop is CASNDNVGRWDSPLHF. CDR3 coding DNA: TGCGCCAGCAACGACAACGTAGGGCGGTGGGATTCACCCCTCCACTTT. Filled out from reference TRBV5-1 and TRBJ1-6, the complete variable domain reads KAGVTQTPRYLIKTRGQQVTLSCSPISGHRSVSWYQQTPGQGLQFLFEYFSETQRNKGNFPGRFSGRQFSNSRSEMNVSTLELGDSALYLCASNDNVGRWDSPLHFGNGTRLTVT.

The rearrangement joins TRBV5-4 to TRBJ2-7, with 12 nucleotides matching TRBD2. Germline V lookup: CDR1 SGHNT, CDR2 YYREEE (reference sequence). The CDR3 has 15 residues. J gave up 4 bases and V 4 bases, and 6 bases lay outside the gene matches. The CDR3 coding sequence is TGTGCCAGCAGCCGATCGACTAGCGGGAGATACGAGCAGTACTTC. Translation: CASSRSTSGRYEQYF.

This clonotype was observed at least ten times. J is TRBJ2-3 and V is TRBV4-1; D not certain. From germline, CDR1 is MGHRA and CDR2 YSYEKL. V was cut by 0 bases and J by 3 bases, with 7 bases left in between. This CDR3 region has 14 residues. The CDR3 DNA reads as TGCGCCAGCAGCCAAGATTTAGCAACAGATACGCAGTATTTT. Its translation is CASSQDLATDTQYF.

This clonotype was counted at least ten times. V usage is TRBV4-1 and J usage is TRBJ2-5, with D possibly TRBD1 on 6 matching bases. V dropped 4 bases and J dropped 2 bases, with 20 bases sitting between them. Germline assignment: CDR1 MGHRA and CDR2 YSYEKL. This CDR3 spans 17 amino acids. CDR3 coding DNA: TGCGCCAGCAGCCGATCGACAGGCCCTAATCGACAAGAGACCCAGTACTTC. Amino acids: CASSRSTGPNRQETQYF.

J is TRBJ1-4 and V is TRBV29-1, with D perhaps matching TRBD1 (5 bases). Germline-derived CDR1 and CDR2 are SQVTM and ANQGSEA. Trimming left V 2 bases short and J 6 bases short, with 10 bases between. This CDR3 has 13 residues. CDR3 sequence (DNA): TGCAGCGTTGAAATCAGGGAGGATGAAAAACTGTTTTTT. This sequence encodes CSVEIREDEKLFF.

This clonotype was seen only a few times. The chain carries TRBV7-3 and TRBJ2-7, with 9 bases lining up with TRBD2. V was clipped by 6 bases and J by 2 bases; unmatched bases: 5. The CDR3 spans 14 residues. Germline V gives CDR1 SGHTA, CDR2 FQGTGA. The CDR3 nucleotides read TGTGCCAGCAGATCGGCGGGAGGGGCCTACGAGCAGTACTTC. This codes for CASRSAGGAYEQYF.

This clonotype appeared many times. In DNA form, the CDR3 reads TGTGCCAGCAGGCCGTCGGGGGACAGGGGCCGCGAGCAGTACTTC. Translating gives CASRPSGDRGREQYF. The J gene is TRBJ2-7, the V gene TRBV28, with 10 nucleotides matching TRBD1. Germline lookup yields CDR1 MDHEN and CDR2 SYDVKM. The CDR3 has 15 amino acids. The J segment lost 6 bases and the V segment lost 6 bases, leaving 11 bases of the junction unmatched. The full variable domain, rest sourced from reference TRBV28 and TRBJ2-7, is DVKVTQSSRYLVKRTGEKVFLECVQDMDHENMFWYRQDPGLGLRLIYFSYDVKMKEKGDIPEGYSVSREKKERFSLILESASTNQTSMYLCASRPSGDRGREQYFGPGTRLTVT.

The chain uses TRBV3-1 and TRBJ2-5; 9 bases fit TRBD2. V gave up 3 bases and J gave up 5 bases; unmatched junction bases: 13. Germline values: CDR1 LGHDT, CDR2 YNNKEL (reference sequence). This CDR3 region has 17 residues. In nucleotides, the CDR3 is TGTGCCAGCAGCCAGATACCCTTAGCGGGGGCCCGGGAGACCCAGTACTTC. The encoded protein is CASSQIPLAGARETQYF.

This clonotype was found a few times. The chain is built from TRBV4-1 and TRBJ1-5; 8 nucleotides match TRBD1. Germline CDR1 reads MGHRA; CDR2 reads YSYEKL. The J segment lost 0 bases and the V segment lost 1 base, leaving 17 bases of the junction unmatched. This CDR3 is built from 21 residues. This CDR3 reads CASSQASGQVLRAYSNQPQHF. Here the CDR3 DNA reads TGCGCCAGCAGCCAAGCCTCGGGACAGGTCTTACGGGCTTATAGCAATCAGCCCCAGCATTTT.